A selection of T cell receptor beta chains follows, all from one sample in a study of cytomegalovirus exposure and HLA in healthy donors. The protocol was immunoSEQ multiplex PCR, while the TCRdb copy is restricted to in-frame clones and leaves out a portion. The top ten hold just over 4.5% of the sample, which has about 120,000 clones, over 9.5% seen once. The sequencing input was PBMCs. The origin of the receptors is a woman younger than 35 in good health and CMV-seropositive. Both conserved end residues are part of each CDR3. D genes are given only for firm matches. Clone sizes are given selectively: once, few, many, or a class where the clone is expanded.

D,J,V,size,DNA,CDR3
.,TRBJ2-7,TRBV7-2,once,TGTGCCAGCAGCTTCGTACTAATCTACGAGCAGTACTTC,CASSFVLIYEQYF
TRBD2,TRBJ2-1,TRBV5-4,few,TGTGCCAGCAGCCCCCAGGGACTAGCGGGGGACAATGAGCAGTTCTTC,CASSPQGLAGDNEQFF
.,TRBJ1-2,TRBV2,.,TGTGCCAGCAGTGACAGCTATGGCTACACCTTC,CASSDSYGYTF
.,TRBJ1-5,TRBV30,few,TGTGCCTGGAGTGTCGGGTCATATAGCAATCAGCCCCAGCATTTT,CAWSVGSYSNQPQHF
TRBD2,TRBJ2-5,TRBV4-2,few,TGTGCCAGCAGCCAAGGTAGCGGGAGCGTCTTTGGAGAGACCCAGTACTTC,CASSQGSGSVFGETQYF
.,TRBJ2-1,TRBV5-1,few,TGCGCCAGCAGCTTGGACCTAGCCTCCAATGAGCAGTTCTTC,CASSLDLASNEQFF
.,TRBJ1-1,TRBV5-1,few,TGCGCCAGCAGCTTGCGGGGACAGAACACTGAAGCTTTCTTT,CASSLRGQNTEAFF
TRBD2,TRBJ2-7,TRBV28,few,TGTGCCAGCACCATTGCTAGCGGGAGCGCCGAGCAGTACTTC,CASTIASGSAEQYF
.,TRBJ2-6,TRBV21-1,few,TGTGCCAGCAGCAAAGAAGGGAGGTGGGCCAACGTCCTGACTTTC,CASSKEGRWANVLTF
.,TRBJ1-5,TRBV16,.,TGTGCCAGCAGCCAGGGAGCAAATCAGCCCCAGCATTTT,CASSQGANQPQHF
TRBD1,TRBJ2-7,TRBV10-3,few,TGTGCCATCAGTGGGACAGGGGGGACCTACGAGCAGTACTTC,CAISGTGGTYEQYF
TRBD2,TRBJ2-7,TRBV27,.,TGTGCCAGCAGTTTGACTAGCGGGTCCACCACCTACGAGCAGTACTTC,CASSLTSGSTTYEQYF
TRBD1,TRBJ2-5,TRBV6-1,few,TGTGCCAGCAAACCGGGACAGGGCCATGAGACCCAGTACTTC,CASKPGQGHETQYF
TRBD2,TRBJ2-1,TRBV4-1,.,TGCGCCAGCAGCCAAGTCGGGACTAGCGGGAGTTTCCCCCACAATGAGCAGTTCTTC,CASSQVGTSGSFPHNEQFF
.,TRBJ1-4,TRBV7-9,.,TGTGCCAGCAGCCCCCCTAACGGTGCACCTAATGAAAAACTGTTTTTT,CASSPPNGAPNEKLFF
.,TRBJ2-1,TRBV6-5,few,TGTGCCAGCAGTTACAGGAAGGGGCCCTACAATGAGCAGTTCTTC,CASSYRKGPYNEQFF
TRBD1,TRBJ1-5,TRBV27,few,TGTGCCAGCAGTTGGGACAGCTATCAGCCCCAGCATTTT,CASSWDSYQPQHF
.,TRBJ2-1,TRBV5-4,few,TGTGCCAGCAGCTTGGCCCCTGTAGATGAGCAGTTCTTC,CASSLAPVDEQFF
.,TRBJ1-2,TRBV29-1,few,TGCAGCGTAGACGGGGGGGCCGCGACCTATGGCTACACCTTC,CSVDGGAATYGYTF
TRBD2,TRBJ2-1,TRBV5-4,few,TGTGCCAGCAGCTGGGCGAGCGGGAGGGGAAAAGGTGAGCAGTTCTTC,CASSWASGRGKGEQFF
TRBD1,TRBJ2-7,TRBV6-1,few,TGTGCCAGCAGTGAAAGAGGACAGGGGCCCTACGAGCAGTACTTC,CASSERGQGPYEQYF
.,TRBJ1-3,TRBV11-2,few,TGTGCCAGCAGCACATACCCCGGAAACACCATATATTTT,CASSTYPGNTIYF
.,TRBJ2-3,TRBV6-5,.,TGTGCCAGCACCCACAGGGAAACGCAGTATTTT,CASTHRETQYF
TRBD1,TRBJ1-5,TRBV2,few,TGTGCCAGCAGTTATTCAGGGGGCGATCAGCCCCAGCATTTT,CASSYSGGDQPQHF
TRBD1,TRBJ1-1,TRBV6-5,few,TGTGCCAGCAGTCCAGGGGGCGGGAACACTGAAGCTTTCTTT,CASSPGGGNTEAFF
.,TRBJ1-5,TRBV18,.,TGTGCCAGCTCACCTACCTACGGGGGAGATCAGCCCCAGCATTTT,CASSPTYGGDQPQHF
TRBD1,TRBJ1-2,TRBV30,few,TGTGCCTGTTACAGGGGGAGATTAATCTATGGCTACACCTTC,CACYRGRLIYGYTF
TRBD2,TRBJ2-1,TRBV6-1,.,TGTGCCAGCAGTGATAGACTAGCGGGAGTGGGAGATGAGCAGTTCTTC,CASSDRLAGVGDEQFF
.,TRBJ2-7,TRBV6-1,few,TGTGCCAGCAGCCGGACAGAGACTTCCGAGCAGTACTTC,CASSRTETSEQYF
.,TRBJ1-6,TRBV9,.,TGTGCCAGCAGCGCGGGTGTGGAGAATTCACCCCTCCACTTT,CASSAGVENSPLHF
TRBD2,TRBJ2-1,TRBV9,.,TGTGCCAGCAGCGTAGCTAGCGGGAAAGACAATGAGCAGTTCTTC,CASSVASGKDNEQFF
.,TRBJ1-6,TRBV25-1,few,TGTGCCAGCAGTGAATACAGGTCGGGGGAGGCACCCCTCCACTTT,CASSEYRSGEAPLHF
.,TRBJ2-1,TRBV7-6,few,TGTGCCAGCAGCCAGGGTCCTTACTACAATGAGCAGTTCTTC,CASSQGPYYNEQFF
.,TRBJ2-7,TRBV6-1,few,TGTGCCAGCAAAGGGGGTTACGAGCAGTACTTC,CASKGGYEQYF
.,TRBJ2-6,TRBV19,once,TGTGCCAGTAGACAGGGTTCTGGGGCCAACGTCCTGACTTTC,CASRQGSGANVLTF
.,TRBJ2-7,TRBV25-1,few,TGTGCCAGCAGTAGGAAACAGGGCCTCGACGAGCAGTACTTC,CASSRKQGLDEQYF
.,TRBJ2-5,TRBV6-1,few,TGTGCCAGCAGTGCCACCTGGACAGCCCAAGAGACCCAGTACTTC,CASSATWTAQETQYF
.,TRBJ2-3,TRBV5-6,few,TGTGCCAGCAGCTATAGGGGTACGCAGTATTTT,CASSYRGTQYF